This T cell receptor (beta chain) emerged from a study of T cell repertoires in cytomegalovirus infection. General study points: Summed frequency of public TCR beta families distinguished CMV carriers with the relevant HLA.

In this sample, this clonotype turned up many times. The antigen is not known. Between the trimmed V and J ends, which lost 8 bases and 3 bases, there was a span of 13 bases. The length of the CDR3 is 13 residues. TCRdb used MiXCR to reprocess the reads, holding one entry per CDR3 protein. The sample shows 650,000 to 850,000 distinct CDR3 sequences, about 29% of them seen only once. The genes are TRBV12-3 or TRBV12-4 and TRBJ1-1, with a possible D match to TRBD1 (6 bases). Sequenced here: cultured CD8+ T cells from PBMCs, sampled from culture after CMV antigen stimulation. This clonotype was obtained from a human donor in good health (CMV status not recorded). Some clones in this sample may be carry-over from other donors' samples. This CDR3 reads CASVGGVYTEAFF. The CDR3 DNA follows: TGTGCCAGCGTAGGGGGAGTGTACACTGAAGCTTTCTTT.